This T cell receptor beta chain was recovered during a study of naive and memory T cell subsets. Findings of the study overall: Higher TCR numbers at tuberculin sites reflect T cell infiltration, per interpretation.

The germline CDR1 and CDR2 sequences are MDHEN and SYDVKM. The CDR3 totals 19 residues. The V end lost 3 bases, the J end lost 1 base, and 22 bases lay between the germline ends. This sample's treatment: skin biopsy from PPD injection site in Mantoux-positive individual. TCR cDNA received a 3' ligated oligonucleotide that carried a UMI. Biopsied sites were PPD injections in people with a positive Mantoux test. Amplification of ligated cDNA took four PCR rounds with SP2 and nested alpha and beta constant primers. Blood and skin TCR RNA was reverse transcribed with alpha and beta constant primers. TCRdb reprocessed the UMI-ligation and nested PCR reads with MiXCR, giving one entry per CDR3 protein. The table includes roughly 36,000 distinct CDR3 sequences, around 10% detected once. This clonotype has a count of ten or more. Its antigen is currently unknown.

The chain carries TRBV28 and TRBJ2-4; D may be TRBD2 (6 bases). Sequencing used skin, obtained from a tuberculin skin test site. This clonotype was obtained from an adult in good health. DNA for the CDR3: TGTGCCAGCAGTTTGCGGGGATGGAAAGGGAAAAGTGCCAAAAACATTCAGTACTTC. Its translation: CASSLRGWKGKSAKNIQYF.